This passage covers 30 T cell receptor beta chains from one sample sequenced in a study of follicular helper T cells after annual influenza vaccination. The table came from immunoSEQ multiplex PCR; TCRdb's copy has only in-frame clones and leaves some out. Of about 14,000 clones listed, almost 85% were seen once; the top ten hold 0.27%. Time point meaning: 2014-2015 season, pre-vaccination. This specimen consisted of CXCR5- memory CD4+ T cells sorted from blood, obtained on the day of influenza vaccination. The receptor source for this set is an adult who received the influenza vaccine.

The V call is TRBV13, the J call TRBJ1-1; tentatively, D is TRBD1 (6 bases). The germline V gene has CDR1 PRHDT and CDR2 FYEKMQ (reference sequence). V was clipped by 1 base and J by 3 bases, with 6 bases between them. The CDR3 is made up of 13 amino acids. CDR3 in amino acids: CASSLDRDTEAFF. For the CDR3, the DNA is TGTGCCAGCAGCTTAGACAGGGACACTGAAGCTTTCTTT.

The gene calls are TRBV6-1 and TRBJ2-5; D is perhaps TRBD2 (5 bases). The CDR3 extends over 11 amino acids. Trimming left V 6 bases short and J 5 bases short, with 7 bases between. Germline V CDR1 and CDR2: MNHNS, SASEGT. Here the CDR3 reads CASRTGETQYF. The CDR3 nucleotides read TGTGCCAGCAGAACGGGGGAGACCCAGTACTTC.

The chain uses TRBV30 and TRBJ1-5; D might be TRBD1 (6 bases). CDR1 and CDR2 (germline): GTSNPN, SVGIG (reference sequence). The CDR3 loop spans 14 amino acids. V lost 0 bases to trimming and J lost 4 bases, with 10 bases between them. The CDR3 loop reads CAWSVGGANQPQHF. The CDR3 bases are TGTGCCTGGAGTGTAGGGGGGGCGAATCAGCCCCAGCATTTT.

About this clone: Other DNA variants within this sample encode the same CDR3. The chain is built from TRBV5-1 and TRBJ2-5, with no clear D. Germline CDR1 reads SGHRS; CDR2 reads YFSETQ. The CDR3 totals 12 residues. The V end lost 0 bases, the J end lost 5 bases, and 5 bases lay between the germline ends. The CDR3 DNA is TGCGCCAGCAGCTTGGCTGGGGAGACCCAGTACTTC. Protein: CASSLAGETQYF.

V gene TRBV18 combines with J gene TRBJ1-4, with D maybe TRBD1 (6 bases). The CDR3 totals 15 residues. Trimming took off 6 bases at V and 2 bases at J, with 13 bases between the two ends. Germline V lookup: CDR1 KGHSH, CDR2 LQKENI. This CDR3 is CASSPNGGTNEKLFF. The CDR3 bases are TGTGCCAGCTCCCCCAACGGGGGCACTAATGAAAAACTGTTTTTT.

V and J are TRBV5-5 and TRBJ1-6, with 10 bases identical to TRBD1. CDR3 length: 15 amino acids. V gave up 3 bases and J gave up 5 bases; unmatched junction bases: 2. The germline V gene has CDR1 SGHKS and CDR2 YYEKEE (reference sequence). In DNA form, the CDR3 reads TGTGCCAGCAGCTCCGGGACAGGGGATAATTCACCCCTCCACTTT. Protein sequence: CASSSGTGDNSPLHF.

The V and J genes are TRBV27 and TRBJ2-7; 10 nucleotides agree with TRBD2. This CDR3 spans 17 amino acids. Trimming took 5 bases from V and 2 from J; bases not matched to a gene: 12. Germline CDR1 is MNHEY and CDR2 is SMNVEV (reference sequence). The CDR3 coding sequence is TGTGCCAGCAGTCAGCAGCCTTCTAGCGGGGGTGCCTACGAGCAGTACTTC. It translates to CASSQQPSSGGAYEQYF.

The V call is TRBV29-1, the J call TRBJ1-1, with D maybe TRBD1 (6 bases). The CDR3 consists of 15 residues. Trimming removed 0 bases from V and 6 bases from J, with 17 bases in between. CDR1 SQVTM and CDR2 ANQGSEA come from the germline V gene. CDR3 loop: CSVEDRRGAGAEAFF. CDR3 DNA sequence: TGCAGCGTTGAAGATAGAAGGGGGGCTGGCGCTGAAGCTTTCTTT.

The chain links TRBV5-1 to TRBJ2-5; 7 bases line up with TRBD1. This CDR3 has 14 amino acids. The junction had 7 bases not matched to a gene; V was cut back by 3 bases and J by 5 bases. Germline V CDR1 and CDR2: SGHRS, YFSETQ. The CDR3 DNA reads TGCGCCAGCAGCTCTGGACAGGTTCGGGAGACCCAGTACTTC. Translating it yields CASSSGQVRETQYF. The full variable domain, with the rest looked up from reference TRBV5-1 and TRBJ2-5, is KAGVTQTPRYLIKTRGQQVTLSCSPISGHRSVSWYQQTPGQGLQFLFEYFSETQRNKGNFPGRFSGRQFSNSRSEMNVSTLELGDSALYLCASSSGQVRETQYFGPGTRLLVL.

This chain connects TRBV18 to TRBJ1-1; D is uncertain. This CDR3 contains 14 residues. V lost 3 bases and J lost 6, with 14 bases in between. Germline loops: CDR1 KGHSH, CDR2 LQKENI. The CDR3 region has the DNA TGTGCCAGCTCACCCGGATCGGTCTGGGCTGAAGCTTTCTTT. This gives the protein CASSPGSVWAEAFF.

The rearrangement uses TRBV18 and TRBJ1-6; 7 nucleotides align to TRBD1. Per germline, CDR1 KGHSH and CDR2 LQKENI. J was trimmed by 8 bases and V by 3 bases; bases with no gene match: 4. This CDR3 region has 14 residues. The CDR3 bases are TGTGCCAGCTCACCGGCAGGGGGTGATTCACCCCTCCACTTT. Translating it yields CASSPAGGDSPLHF.

This chain connects TRBV28 to TRBJ1-4; D possibly corresponds to TRBD1 (5 bases). V was trimmed by 2 bases and J by 8 bases, leaving 12 bases between them. This CDR3 has 14 residues. Germline values: CDR1 MDHEN, CDR2 SYDVKM. This CDR3 reads CASSLAGRQEKLFF. The CDR3 DNA follows: TGTGCCAGCAGTTTAGCAGGGCGACAAGAAAAACTGTTTTTT.

J is TRBJ1-5 and V is TRBV19; no clear D gene. V lost 1 base, J lost 6 bases, and 10 bases lay in between. The length of the CDR3 is 14 residues. The V gene's germline CDR1 is LNHDA and CDR2 SQIVND (reference sequence). The CDR3 here is CASSIATLGQPQHF. The DNA of the CDR3 is TGTGCCAGTAGTATAGCGACGCTAGGTCAGCCCCAGCATTTT. The variable domain in full, completed from reference TRBV19 and TRBJ1-5, reads DGGITQSPKYLFRKEGQNVTLSCEQNLNHDAMYWYRQDPGQGLRLIYYSQIVNDFQKGDIAEGYSVSREKKESFPLTVTSAQKNPTAFYLCASSIATLGQPQHFGDGTRLSIL.

The chain links TRBV2 to TRBJ2-5; a possible D gene is TRBD2 (5 bases). Trimming pared 5 bases from V and 1 base from J, leaving 11 bases between. The CDR3 has 14 amino acids. Germline CDR1 SNHLY, CDR2 FYNNEI. The CDR3 sequence is CASSPTLAQETQYF. CDR3 DNA sequence: TGTGCCAGCAGTCCGACCCTAGCCCAAGAGACCCAGTACTTC.

In its sample, this clone was seen once. The chain employs TRBV2 and TRBJ2-5, with D unclear. The length of the CDR3 is 13 residues. V was shortened by 7 bases and J by 4 bases, with 13 bases between the two germline ends. Germline CDR1 SNHLY, CDR2 FYNNEI. The CDR3 loop reads CASKGPRTETQYF. In nucleotides, the CDR3 is TGTGCCAGCAAGGGCCCAAGGACAGAGACCCAGTACTTC.

The rearrangement uses TRBV15 and TRBJ2-5; D remains unclear. The CDR3 contains 15 residues. With 1 base removed from V and 3 bases from J, the gap between germline ends came to 12 bases. Germline loops: CDR1 LNHNV, CDR2 YYDKDF (reference sequence). The CDR3 protein is CATSRVLNLKETQYF. The CDR3 DNA reads as TGTGCCACCAGCAGAGTTTTGAATTTAAAAGAGACCCAGTACTTC.

This clone turned up a few times. V and J are TRBV19 and TRBJ1-1, with D hard to call. V was shortened by 3 bases and J by 1 base, with 6 bases between the two germline ends. Per the germline V gene, CDR1 is LNHDA and CDR2 is SQIVND (reference sequence). The CDR3 runs to 13 residues. For the CDR3, the DNA is TGTGCCAGTAGTATCCTCCGGAACACTGAAGCTTTCTTT. It is translated as CASSILRNTEAFF. Combining the CDR3 with reference TRBV19 and TRBJ1-1 gives the whole variable domain DGGITQSPKYLFRKEGQNVTLSCEQNLNHDAMYWYRQDPGQGLRLIYYSQIVNDFQKGDIAEGYSVSREKKESFPLTVTSAQKNPTAFYLCASSILRNTEAFFGQGTRLTVV.

The chain carries TRBV6-1 and TRBJ1-1; D may be TRBD1 (6 bases). CDR3 size: 13 residues. The V and J ends lost 7 bases and 1 base respectively, with 10 bases between them. Germline loops: CDR1 MNHNS, CDR2 SASEGT. The CDR3: CASNLQGNTEAFF. In DNA, the CDR3 is TGTGCCAGCAACCTACAGGGGAACACTGAAGCTTTCTTT.

The rearrangement links TRBV6-5 to TRBJ1-5; tentative D call: TRBD1 (5 bases). V was cut by 4 bases and J by 7 bases, with 11 bases left in between. Germline CDR1 MNHEY, CDR2 SVGAGI. This CDR3 contains 13 residues. CDR3 in DNA: TGTGCCAGCAGTTGGTCAGGACACCAGCCCCAGCATTTT. Translation: CASSWSGHQPQHF.

This clone came up once. The CDR3 region has the DNA TGTGCCAGCAGTTACGTTGCCTCCCCAGAGACCCAGTACTTC. This gives the protein CASSYVASPETQYF. The chain links TRBV6-5 to TRBJ2-5; D gene ambiguous. Germline V gene data show CDR1 as MNHEY and CDR2 as SVGAGI. Trimming took 2 bases from V and 4 from J, leaving 11 bases between them. This CDR3 comprises 14 residues.

This clone has a handful of counts. The CDR3 sequence is CASSSVGQPQHF. CDR3 DNA sequence: TGTGCCAGCAGTTCTGTAGGTCAGCCCCAGCATTTT. V gene TRBV27 combines with J gene TRBJ1-5; the D is unclear. Trimming shortened V by 4 bases and J by 6 bases, and 7 bases separated the two germline ends. Germline CDR1 and CDR2: MNHEY and SMNVEV (reference sequence). This CDR3 comprises 12 residues.

This chain joins TRBV7-9 and TRBJ2-1; no firm D call. Germline V gives CDR1 SEHNR, CDR2 FQNEAQ (reference sequence). The CDR3 has 12 amino acids. With 5 bases removed from V and 8 bases from J, the gap between germline ends came to 10 bases. CDR3 nucleotides: TGTGCCAGCAGCCCCACGGGCGATGAGCAGTTCTTC. Protein sequence: CASSPTGDEQFF.

A few counts support this clone. V usage is TRBV19 and J usage is TRBJ1-5, with D tentatively TRBD1 (5 bases). V lost 3 bases, J lost 1 base, and 10 bases lay in between. The CDR3 has 15 residues. Germline V gene sequence: CDR1 LNHDA, CDR2 SQIVND (reference sequence). As DNA, the CDR3 is TGTGCCAGTAGTATGGGGGAGGTGAGCAATCAGCCCCAGCATTTT. Amino acids: CASSMGEVSNQPQHF.

The chain has TRBV19 and TRBJ1-2, with a tentative D call TRBD1 (5 bases). Trimming left V 0 bases short and J 9 bases short, with 14 bases between. CDR1 and CDR2 from the germline V gene are LNHDA and SQIVND (reference sequence). The length of the CDR3 is 14 residues. The CDR3 DNA is TGTGCCAGTAGTATAGACCCCACAGGTAGCCGCTACACCTTC. Its protein product is CASSIDPTGSRYTF.

J is TRBJ1-6 and V is TRBV2; 9 positions agree with TRBD1. CDR1 and CDR2 (germline): SNHLY, FYNNEI. The CDR3 is made up of 12 amino acids. V dropped 7 bases and J dropped 13; count of bases not matched to a gene: 5. CDR3 residues: CASTGTGYPLHF. CDR3 sequence (DNA): TGTGCCAGCACCGGGACAGGGTATCCCCTCCACTTT.

The V and J genes are TRBV18 and TRBJ2-3; D may be TRBD2 (6 bases). Trimming stripped 1 base from V and 6 bases from J, with 11 bases between. Germline V gene lookup returns CDR1 KGHSH and CDR2 LQKENI. The CDR3 runs to 14 residues. CDR3 region: CASSPLQEGDTQYF. CDR3 DNA: TGTGCCAGCTCACCACTACAGGAGGGGGATACGCAGTATTTT.

This sequence joins TRBV5-6 and TRBJ1-2; the D is unclear. Germline CDR1 reads SGHDT; CDR2 reads YYEEEE. V was pared by 5 bases and J by 1 base, with 12 bases between. The CDR3 extends over 14 amino acids. The DNA of the CDR3 is TGTGCCAGCAGTATGACCCGAATTAACTATGGCTACACCTTC. Translated: CASSMTRINYGYTF.

Details on this clone: Sequence at one end of the junction differs from germline and may be a read error. V and J are TRBV30 and TRBJ2-7; no definite D call. Per the germline V gene, CDR1 is GTSNPN and CDR2 is SVGIG (reference sequence). The CDR3 is made up of 11 amino acids. Here the CDR3 DNA reads TGTGCCTGGAGTGTAGGACGAGAGCGGTACTTC. Translation gives CAWSVGRERYF.

This chain connects TRBV18 to TRBJ2-7, with a weak D call TRBD1 (5 bases). Germline assignment: CDR1 KGHSH and CDR2 LQKENI. V was pared by 3 bases and J by 0 bases, with 6 bases between. The CDR3 has 13 residues. CDR3 region: CASSPTGSYEQYF. The CDR3 region has the DNA TGTGCCAGCTCACCCACAGGCTCCTACGAGCAGTACTTC.

The J gene is TRBJ1-2, the V gene TRBV7-3; no definite D call. CDR3 length: 13 amino acids. V lost 3 bases, J lost 4 bases, and 9 bases lay in between. CDR1 is SGHTA, CDR2 FQGTGA, per germline. This CDR3 is CASSLGGFYGYTF. The DNA for the CDR3 is TGTGCCAGCAGCTTGGGCGGCTTCTATGGCTACACCTTC.